The 16 T cell receptor beta chains below were found in one sample sequenced in a study of T cells expressing NK-cell markers. TCRdb reanalyzed the 5' RACE reads, giving one entry per CDR3 protein sequence and no DNA. The sample has about 260,000 distinct CDR3 sequences. The material sequenced was blood T cells: a sorted CD56 or NKG2C T cell subset, CD4+ or CD8+ T cells, or bulk PBMC T cells (not recorded which). These receptors were collected from a woman aged 18-69 years in good health.

The V and J genes are TRBV4-3 and TRBJ2-4; TCRdb outputs TRBD1, but without DNA this stays unchecked. Looked up from germline, CDR1 is LGHNA and CDR2 is YSLEER. The CDR3 loop spans 17 amino acids. The CDR3 here is CASSQELAGATSVIQYF.

This rearrangement joins TRBV5-6 to TRBJ1-1; TCRdb's assignment of TRBD1 cannot be checked, as there is no DNA. Germline V gene lookup returns CDR1 SGHDT and CDR2 YYEEEE. The CDR3 has 14 amino acids. The CDR3 sequence is CASSWKDRDRDAFF.

V gene TRBV7-8 combines with J gene TRBJ2-2; lacking DNA, the TRBD1 call made by TCRdb goes unchecked. The length of the CDR3 is 16 residues. Germline V lookup: CDR1 SGHVS, CDR2 FQNEAQ. CDR3 region: CASSSGQITNTGELFF.

The chain combines TRBV12-3 or TRBV12-4 with TRBJ1-5. The CDR3 totals 13 residues. CDR3: CASSFDSNQPQHF.

V usage is TRBV4-2 and J usage is TRBJ1-2; TCRdb proposes TRBD1, but this gene call is untestable without DNA. In germline, CDR1 is LGHNA, CDR2 YNFKEQ. The CDR3 loop spans 17 amino acids. This CDR3 reads CASSPPGTGNRNYGYTF.

The rearrangement uses TRBV9 and TRBJ2-2; TCRdb reports TRBD1, a call that lacks DNA to check it against. Per germline, CDR1 SGDLS and CDR2 YYNGEE. This CDR3 contains 13 residues. CDR3: CASSPDLGTQLFF. The whole variable domain, remainder taken from reference TRBV9 and TRBJ2-2, is DSGVTQTPKHLITATGQRVTLRCSPRSGDLSVYWYQQSLDQGLQFLIQYYNGEERAKGNILERFSAQQFPDLHSELNLSSLELGDSALYFCASSPDLGTQLFFGEGSRLTVL.

The V and J genes are TRBV20-1 and TRBJ2-2. The CDR3 is 11 residues long. The germline gives CDR1 DFQATT, CDR2 SNEGSKA (reference sequence). The CDR3 loop reads CSARSSRELFF.

The chain couples TRBV20-1 to TRBJ2-1. In germline, CDR1 is DFQATT, CDR2 SNEGSKA (reference sequence). The CDR3 has 16 residues. The CDR3 is CSARVVGTRFYNEQFF.

This chain uses TRBV12-3 or TRBV12-4 with TRBJ2-1. CDR3 length: 11 residues. CDR3 sequence: CASSPAHEQFF.

This chain connects TRBV6-1 to TRBJ2-7; the D call from TCRdb, TRBD1, cannot be confirmed without DNA. This CDR3 is 16 amino acids long. The germline gives CDR1 MNHNS, CDR2 SASEGT. The CDR3 spells CASRKQGALPNYEQYF.

The J gene is TRBJ2-2, the V gene TRBV6-2 or TRBV6-3. Per the germline V gene, CDR1 is MNHEY and CDR2 is SVGEGT. The CDR3 is 12 amino acids. The CDR3 is CASGYNTGELFF.

The V call is TRBV12-3 or TRBV12-4, the J call TRBJ2-7; TCRdb outputs TRBD1, but without DNA this stays unchecked. The CDR3 totals 13 residues. The CDR3 reads CASSLGGDYEQYF.

The rearrangement joins TRBV2 to TRBJ2-1; TCRdb selects TRBD2, and the lack of DNA leaves this call unchecked. CDR1 and CDR2 from the germline V gene are SNHLY and FYNNEI. The CDR3 is 13 amino acids. CDR3 sequence reads: CASNSGGANEQFF. The full variable domain, completed using reference TRBV2 and TRBJ2-1, is EPEVTQTPSHQVTQMGQEVILRCVPISNHLYFYWYRQILGQKVEFLVSFYNNEISEKSEIFDDQFSVERPDGSNFTLKIRSTKLEDSAMYFCASNSGGANEQFFGPGTRLTVL.

The V gene is TRBV27, the J gene TRBJ2-2; with no DNA, the TCRdb D assignment of TRBD2 cannot be verified. This CDR3 region has 14 residues. Germline V gene data show CDR1 as MNHEY and CDR2 as SMNVEV (reference sequence). The chain's CDR3 is CASTQWPNTGELFF.

This chain joins TRBV5-4 and TRBJ2-5; the D call of TRBD1 rests on TCRdb alone, since no DNA is present to check it. This CDR3 contains 14 residues. Germline assignment: CDR1 SGHNT and CDR2 YYREEE (reference sequence). CDR3: CASSPPTGKETQYF. Full variable domain (missing parts from reference TRBV5-4 and TRBJ2-5): ETGVTQSPTHLIKTRGQQVTLRCSSQSGHNTVSWYQQALGQGPQFIFQYYREEENGRGNFPPRFSGLQFPNYSSELNVNALELDDSALYLCASSPPTGKETQYFGPGTRLLVL.

V is TRBV7-9 and J is TRBJ2-5; TCRdb's assignment of TRBD1 cannot be checked, as there is no DNA. The CDR3 runs 14 residues. The V gene's germline CDR1 is SEHNR and CDR2 FQNEAQ (reference sequence). The CDR3 loop reads CASSQGPTQETQYF.